A single sample gave rise to the 22 T cell receptor beta chains below, sequenced in a study of graft-versus-host responses after intestinal transplantation. The data were produced by immunoSEQ multiplex PCR, yet TCRdb's version contains in-frame clones alone and is incomplete. The sample holds about 90,000 clones, 94% seen once. Their recognized antigens are unknown. The starting material was unstimulated CD4+ T cells sorted from spleen or lymph node cells, obtained before transplant. The source is a human donor who was the organ donor for an intestinal transplant.

The chain combines TRBV5-1 with TRBJ2-1; 9 bases line up with TRBD1. The CDR3 has 18 residues. CDR1 and CDR2 from the germline V gene are SGHRS and YFSETQ. V trimming: 1 base; J trimming: 4 bases; junction bases outside the gene matches: 12. The CDR3: CASSLSGRGTGLYNEQFF. The CDR3, as DNA: TGCGCCAGCAGCTTGTCGGGTCGAGGGACAGGGCTTTACAATGAGCAGTTCTTC.

Only one count was recorded for this clone. J is TRBJ1-5 and V is TRBV7-2; TRBD1 might be the D (6 bases). Deletions cut 4 bases from V and 7 bases from J, with 11 bases between. Germline V gene sequence: CDR1 SGHTA, CDR2 FQGNSA. The CDR3 has 13 residues. The CDR3, as DNA: TGTGCCAGCAGCTCTACAGGGAGCCAGCCCCAGCATTTT. This translates into CASSSTGSQPQHF.

J is TRBJ1-2 and V is TRBV10-1; no firm D call. The V end was cut by 4 bases, the J end by 4 bases, with 25 bases between. Germline assignment: CDR1 WNHNN and CDR2 SYGVQD (reference sequence). This CDR3 has 18 residues. This CDR3 reads CASSGPLRIAERPYGYTF. The DNA for the CDR3 is TGCGCCAGCAGTGGACCTTTACGGATAGCTGAGCGGCCCTATGGCTACACCTTC.

This clone is a singleton in its sample. The chain links TRBV6-6 to TRBJ1-1; 8 bases fit TRBD1. The CDR3 covers 14 residues. V was pared by 8 bases and J by 8 bases, with 13 bases of the junction left unmatched. Germline lookup yields CDR1 MNHNY and CDR2 SVGAGI (reference sequence). The CDR3 nucleotides read TGTGCCAGCTTTCCGGGACAGGCTCATATAGAAGCTTTCTTT. Translated: CASFPGQAHIEAFF.

V usage is TRBV28 and J usage is TRBJ1-4, with TRBD1 identical over 12 bases. CDR3 length: 14 residues. Trimming removed 7 bases from V and 10 bases from J; junction bases left unmatched: 7. Looked up from germline, CDR1 is MDHEN and CDR2 is SYDVKM. The CDR3 nucleotides are TGTGCCAGCAAAGCCGGGACAGGGGGCAGAAAACTGTTTTTT. Residues: CASKAGTGGRKLFF.

The CDR3 here is CASRGTGGFYGYTF. The DNA of the CDR3 is TGTGCCAGCAGAGGGACAGGGGGATTTTATGGCTACACCTTC. The chain has TRBV27 and TRBJ1-2, with 11 bases lining up with TRBD1. Trimming at V came to 6 bases and at J to 5 bases, leaving 5 bases not matched to a gene. This CDR3 comprises 14 residues. The germline V gene has CDR1 MNHEY and CDR2 SMNVEV (reference sequence).

This clone appeared a single time. CDR3 DNA sequence: TGTGCCAGCAGCTACGTAGCGGGGGGGAACTCCTACGAGCAGTACTTC. Protein sequence: CASSYVAGGNSYEQYF. This sequence joins TRBV7-2 and TRBJ2-5; 11 nucleotides agree with TRBD2. The J call could be wrong; TRBJ2-7 is a better fit for the DNA end. Per the germline V gene, CDR1 is SGHTA and CDR2 is FQGNSA. The CDR3 contains 16 residues.

The chain combines TRBV5-4 with TRBJ2-7, with D possibly TRBD2 on 5 matching bases. Germline lookup yields CDR1 SGHNT and CDR2 YYREEE (reference sequence). The CDR3 is 15 residues long. V lost 4 bases, J lost 0 bases, and 14 bases lay in between. The CDR3 protein is CASSHGLPSSYEQYF. The CDR3 DNA reads as TGTGCCAGCAGCCATGGACTCCCGAGCTCCTACGAGCAGTACTTC.

V and J are TRBV28 and TRBJ1-5; D is undetermined. V shed 3 bases and J shed 5 bases, with 8 bases lying between them. This CDR3 region has 13 residues. CDR1 and CDR2 from the germline V gene are MDHEN and SYDVKM. The CDR3 spells CASSFVSDQPQHF. CDR3 nucleotide sequence: TGTGCCAGCAGTTTCGTTAGTGATCAGCCCCAGCATTTT.

V usage is TRBV19 and J usage is TRBJ1-6; 7 bases match TRBD1. Germline loops: CDR1 LNHDA, CDR2 SQIVND (reference sequence). V lost 2 bases, J lost 7 bases, and 14 bases stayed unmatched. This CDR3 has 18 amino acids. CDR3 sequence reads: CASSITSGGTSGNSPLHF. The CDR3 region has the DNA TGTGCCAGTAGTATAACGTCAGGGGGAACCTCCGGGAATTCACCCCTCCACTTT. Full variable domain (remainder filled in from reference TRBV19 and TRBJ1-6): DGGITQSPKYLFRKEGQNVTLSCEQNLNHDAMYWYRQDPGQGLRLIYYSQIVNDFQKGDIAEGYSVSREKKESFPLTVTSAQKNPTAFYLCASSITSGGTSGNSPLHFGNGTRLTVT.

The CDR3 reads CASSLSEQSAYEQYF. The CDR3 DNA sequence: TGTGCCAGCAGCTTAAGTGAACAGAGTGCTTACGAGCAGTACTTC. V and J are TRBV11-3 and TRBJ2-7; D call uncertain. Trimming pared 2 bases from V and 4 bases from J, leaving 15 bases between. Germline V gives CDR1 SGHNT, CDR2 YENEEA. This CDR3 has 15 amino acids.

The V and J genes are TRBV27 and TRBJ2-5; TRBD1 matches at 10 bases. This CDR3 has 15 amino acids. Germline V gene data show CDR1 as MNHEY and CDR2 as SMNVEV (reference sequence). J gave up 7 bases and V 3 bases, and 8 bases lay outside the gene matches. The CDR3: CASSFSGTGARTQYF. For the CDR3, the DNA is TGTGCCAGCAGTTTCTCCGGGACAGGGGCTCGGACCCAGTACTTC.

This clone occurred once. V gene TRBV6-1 combines with J gene TRBJ2-7; D gene uncertain. The V and J ends lost 5 bases and 2 bases respectively, with 10 bases between them. Germline V gene data show CDR1 as MNHNS and CDR2 as SASEGT. The length of the CDR3 is 13 residues. CDR3 region: CASSSQSPYEQYF. The DNA of the CDR3 is TGTGCCAGCAGTTCCCAGTCCCCCTACGAGCAGTACTTC.

V usage is TRBV27 and J usage is TRBJ2-2, with D perhaps TRBD2 (5 bases). This CDR3 comprises 16 residues. CDR1 is MNHEY, CDR2 SMNVEV, per germline (reference sequence). V was pared by 5 bases and J by 4 bases, with 17 bases between. DNA of the CDR3: TGTGCCAGCAGTCGTGGCGGGCAGCGTGCCACCGGGGAGCTGTTTTTT. It is translated as CASSRGGQRATGELFF.

The J gene is TRBJ2-7, the V gene TRBV28; TRBD1 agrees at 7 bases. V shed 4 bases, J shed 3 bases, and the junction held 9 bases outside the gene matches. This CDR3 contains 15 residues. Per germline, CDR1 MDHEN and CDR2 SYDVKM. The CDR3 DNA reads TGTGCCAGCAGTTCCCGAGGAACAGGGGACTACGAGCAGTACTTC. It specifies CASSSRGTGDYEQYF.

Note on this clone: This CDR3 is also generated by other DNA sequences in the sample. The rearrangement joins TRBV5-4 to TRBJ1-1; D is uncertain. The CDR3 has 14 residues. Trimming left V 0 bases short and J 1 base short, with 7 bases between. Per germline, CDR1 SGHNT and CDR2 YYREEE (reference sequence). CDR3 in DNA: TGTGCCAGCAGCTTGGAGGGAAGGAACACTGAAGCTTTCTTT. This codes for CASSLEGRNTEAFF.

This chain uses TRBV28 with TRBJ1-3; 8 bases map to TRBD1. This CDR3 is 20 amino acids long. V shed 1 base and J 2 bases; nucleotides not matched to a gene: 16. The germline gives CDR1 MDHEN, CDR2 SYDVKM. The CDR3: CASSLSILGAGQATGNTIYF. For the CDR3, the DNA is TGTGCCAGCAGTTTATCAATCTTGGGCGCGGGACAGGCGACTGGAAACACCATATATTTT.

This clone was seen a single time. The genes are TRBV6-1 and TRBJ2-7; a possible D gene is TRBD1 (5 bases). CDR1 is MNHNS, CDR2 SASEGT, per germline. The CDR3 has 12 amino acids. The V gene lost 5 bases and the J gene lost 8 bases, with 13 bases spanning the gap. The CDR3, as DNA: TGTGCCAGCAGTCCACAACAGGAAAAGCAGTACTTC. Amino acids: CASSPQQEKQYF.

This chain connects TRBV4-2 to TRBJ2-6; 10 bases match TRBD1. J gave up 0 bases and V 0 bases, and 5 bases lay outside the gene matches. This CDR3 is built from 19 residues. The germline V gene encodes CDR1 LGHNA and CDR2 YNFKEQ. CDR3: CASSQDLRQGASGANVLTF. The DNA for the CDR3 is TGTGCCAGCAGCCAAGATCTGAGACAGGGGGCCTCTGGGGCCAACGTCCTGACTTTC.

This chain joins TRBV9 and TRBJ1-4, with D perhaps matching TRBD1 (6 bases). From germline, CDR1 is SGDLS and CDR2 YYNGEE. The germline V and J ends were trimmed by 2 bases and 4 bases, with 12 bases remaining between them. The CDR3 totals 15 residues. The CDR3 loop is CASSVADSDNEKLFF. CDR3 bases: TGTGCCAGCAGCGTGGCGGACAGCGATAATGAAAAACTGTTTTTT.

This clone showed up just once. This chain links TRBV19 with TRBJ2-7, with 8 bases fitting TRBD2. Trimming took 5 bases from V and 3 from J; bases not matched to a gene: 15. CDR1 is LNHDA and CDR2 is SQIVND in the germline V gene (reference sequence). CDR3 length: 17 amino acids. CDR3: CASSSTGGGSGLYEQYF. DNA for the CDR3: TGTGCCAGTAGTTCCACCGGGGGGGGATCAGGACTCTACGAGCAGTACTTC.

This sequence joins TRBV4-3 and TRBJ2-1; 11 bases match TRBD2. CDR1 LGHNA and CDR2 YSLEER come from the germline V gene. The V and J ends lost 3 bases and 6 bases, in that order; junction bases with no gene match: 4. The CDR3 covers 15 residues. CDR3 in DNA: TGCGCCAGCAGCCAGGAGGGGACTAGCGGCAATGAGCAGTTCTTC. Its protein product is CASSQEGTSGNEQFF.